One sample yielded the 11 T cell receptor beta chains listed below, sequenced in a study of shared clonotypes between healthy human individuals. Profiled with immunoSEQ multiplex PCR; TCRdb holds only in-frame clones, not every one. The sample yields millions of clones, about 95% seen once. Terminally differentiated effector memory CD45RA+ cells were excluded from the naive CD8 cells, which were CD45RO-negative and positively selected for CCR7. The sequenced sample consisted of naive CD8+ T cells sorted from blood. The receptor source for this set is a man aged 18-30 years in good health.

The V gene is TRBV19, the J gene TRBJ2-1; D assignment may be TRBD1 or TRBD2 (5 bases each). The CDR3 is 13 residues long. Germline lookup yields CDR1 LNHDA and CDR2 SQIVND (reference sequence). With 7 bases removed from V and 6 bases from J, the gap between germline ends came to 13 bases. The CDR3 nucleotides read TGTGCCAGTACCATGGGGGTCCCCAATGAGCAGTTCTTC. Protein sequence: CASTMGVPNEQFF.

The CDR3 bases are TGTGCCAGCAGCTGGGGGGGCAATGAGCAGTTCTTC. This encodes CASSWGGNEQFF. The rearrangement links TRBV7-2 to TRBJ2-1, with 7 bases identical to TRBD2. Germline CDR1 SGHTA, CDR2 FQGNSA. J lost 6 bases, V lost 4 bases, and 0 bases had no gene match. This CDR3 is 12 amino acids long.

This clone was seen only a few times. Other DNA sequences in the sample encode the same CDR3. The chain couples TRBV27 to TRBJ2-3, with 9 bases fitting TRBD2. This CDR3 is 15 amino acids long. In germline, CDR1 is MNHEY, CDR2 SMNVEV (reference sequence). With 3 bases clipped from V and 4 bases from J, the junction kept 5 bases outside the gene matches. The CDR3 reads CASSFGGGAADTQYF. CDR3 nucleotide sequence: TGTGCCAGCAGTTTTGGCGGGGGGGCCGCAGATACGCAGTATTTT.

This chain connects TRBV7-9 to TRBJ1-5; no reliable D call. This CDR3 comprises 14 residues. Germline loops: CDR1 SEHNR, CDR2 FQNEAQ (reference sequence). Deletions cut 1 base from V and 3 bases from J, with 7 bases between. This CDR3 reads CASSLEADNQPQHF. The CDR3 nucleotides read TGTGCCAGCAGCTTAGAGGCAGACAATCAGCCCCAGCATTTT.

This chain links TRBV9 with TRBJ1-1; tentative D call: TRBD1 (6 bases). Germline V gives CDR1 SGDLS, CDR2 YYNGEE. V was clipped by 3 bases and J by 5 bases, with 11 bases between them. The CDR3 has 13 amino acids. CDR3 DNA sequence: TGTGCCAGCAGCGCGCTAGGGGGGACTGAAGCTTTCTTT. Protein: CASSALGGTEAFF.

The rearrangement links TRBV4-1 to TRBJ2-7; possibly TRBD1 for D (5 bases). CDR1 MGHRA and CDR2 YSYEKL come from the germline V gene. This CDR3 is built from 16 residues. V shed 3 bases and J shed 2 bases, with 17 bases lying between them. The CDR3 is CASSQEQGHNPYEQYF. As DNA, the CDR3 is TGCGCCAGCAGCCAGGAACAAGGACACAATCCCTACGAGCAGTACTTC.

The rearrangement links TRBV13 to TRBJ1-2, with TRBD1 as a possible D gene (6 bases). The ends were cut back, 4 bases at V and 4 bases at J, with 22 bases in the middle. From germline, CDR1 is PRHDT and CDR2 FYEKMQ (reference sequence). The CDR3 totals 17 residues. In DNA form, the CDR3 reads TGTGCCAGCAGCTCACAGGGTGAGTTCGAACTGAGCTATGGCTACACCTTC. Residues: CASSSQGEFELSYGYTF. Based on the CDR3 plus reference TRBV13 and TRBJ1-2, the full variable domain is AAGVIQSPRHLIKEKRETATLKCYPIPRHDTVYWYQQGPGQDPQFLISFYEKMQSDKGSIPDRFSAQQFSDYHSELNMSSLELGDSALYFCASSSQGEFELSYGYTFGSGTRLTVV.

V usage is TRBV7-8 and J usage is TRBJ2-5, with D possibly TRBD1 on 6 matching bases. CDR3 length: 14 residues. The ends were cut back, 5 bases at V and 1 base at J, with 11 bases in the middle. Per the germline V gene, CDR1 is SGHVS and CDR2 is FQNEAQ. This CDR3 reads CASSSWTAQETQYF. CDR3 nucleotides: TGTGCCAGCAGCAGTTGGACAGCCCAAGAGACCCAGTACTTC.

This clone was recorded once. The chain has TRBV2 and TRBJ2-5; no clear D gene. The V gene lost 4 bases and the J gene lost 3 bases, with 12 bases spanning the gap. CDR3 size: 14 residues. Germline CDR1 is SNHLY and CDR2 is FYNNEI. CDR3 protein: CASSVVGREETQYF. Written as DNA, the CDR3 is TGTGCCAGCAGTGTAGTGGGCCGGGAAGAGACCCAGTACTTC. The full variable domain, completed using reference TRBV2 and TRBJ2-5, is EPEVTQTPSHQVTQMGQEVILRCVPISNHLYFYWYRQILGQKVEFLVSFYNNEISEKSEIFDDQFSVERPDGSNFTLKIRSTKLEDSAMYFCASSVVGREETQYFGPGTRLLVL.

This chain connects TRBV10-2 to TRBJ2-2; TRBD2 aligns across 10 bases. Losses at the gene ends were 8 bases for V and 6 bases for J; bases not matched to a gene: 9. The CDR3 totals 15 residues. Looked up from germline, CDR1 is WSHSY and CDR2 is SAAADI. In DNA form, the CDR3 reads TGCGCCAGCGCGGAGGGACTAGCGCATGCCGGGGAGCTGTTTTTT. This translates into CASAEGLAHAGELFF.

The chain carries TRBV5-6 and TRBJ2-2; D is perhaps TRBD1 or TRBD2 (6 bases each). Trimming left V 1 base short and J 4 bases short, with 11 bases between. Germline V gene data show CDR1 as SGHDT and CDR2 as YYEEEE. This CDR3 comprises 15 residues. CDR3 amino acids: CASSLWGAGTGELFF. The CDR3 nucleotides read TGTGCCAGCAGCTTGTGGGGGGCCGGCACCGGGGAGCTGTTTTTT.